These 21 T cell receptor beta chains were all obtained from the same sample, sequenced in a study of T cells expressing NK-cell markers. Following a re-call of the 5' RACE reads, TCRdb has one entry per CDR3 protein and lacks DNA. The sample table includes about 390,000 distinct CDR3 sequences. Sequenced material: blood T cells: a sorted CD56 or NKG2C T cell subset, CD4+ or CD8+ T cells, or bulk PBMC T cells (not recorded which). The receptors derive from a woman aged 45-60 years in good health.

The rearrangement uses TRBV24-1 and TRBJ2-1. The CDR3 has 13 amino acids. Looked up from germline, CDR1 is KGHDR and CDR2 is SFDVKD. The CDR3 reads CATSSGFDNEQFF.

The chain joins TRBV5-6 to TRBJ2-2. The CDR3 totals 15 residues. Germline CDR1 reads SGHDT; CDR2 reads YYEEEE. The CDR3 loop is CASSLGITATGELFF.

The chain couples TRBV10-1 to TRBJ2-1; TCRdb's assignment of TRBD1 cannot be checked, as there is no DNA. Germline CDR1 and CDR2: WNHNN and SYGVQD (reference sequence). The CDR3 sequence is 15 residues long. CDR3 residues: CASSVGRGAQIQVFF.

V usage is TRBV2 and J usage is TRBJ1-4; there is no DNA to check the TCRdb D call of TRBD1. The CDR3 runs 17 residues. Germline CDR1 and CDR2: SNHLY and FYNNEI. The CDR3 here is CASIGFPAHATNEKLFF.

The chain links TRBV28 to TRBJ2-7; TCRdb outputs TRBD1, but without DNA this stays unchecked. The CDR3 sequence is 17 residues long. Germline V gene sequence: CDR1 MDHEN, CDR2 SYDVKM. CDR3 in amino acids: CASSWDGGQGPSYEQYF.

This rearrangement joins TRBV25-1 to TRBJ2-7; with no DNA, the TCRdb D assignment of TRBD2 cannot be verified. There are 14 residues in the CDR3. CDR1 is MGHDK and CDR2 is SYGVNS in the germline V gene. CDR3 protein: CASGGLPMPGEQYF.

The chain's CDR3 is CASLPLERDSYEQYF. V and J are TRBV7-9 and TRBJ2-7. Per the germline V gene, CDR1 is SEHNR and CDR2 is FQNEAQ (reference sequence). The CDR3 is 15 amino acids.

The rearrangement links TRBV5-1 to TRBJ2-4; lacking DNA, the TRBD2 call made by TCRdb goes unchecked. The CDR3 extends over 16 amino acids. CDR1 is SGHRS, CDR2 YFSETQ, per germline. The CDR3 is CASSPHSGRAEDIQYF.

The chain uses TRBV20-1 and TRBJ2-1; the D call of TRBD2 rests on TCRdb alone, since no DNA is present to check it. The CDR3 spans 13 residues. CDR1 is DFQATT and CDR2 is SNEGSKA in the germline V gene (reference sequence). The CDR3 loop is CSAPRTSRNEEFF.

The chain has TRBV7-9 and TRBJ2-7; the D gene TCRdb calls, TRBD2, cannot be checked with no DNA. Per the germline V gene, CDR1 is SEHNR and CDR2 is FQNEAQ (reference sequence). The CDR3 contains 13 residues. The CDR3: CASEDLLAYEQYF.

This CDR3 is CASSQRQGGYTF. This chain joins TRBV3-1 and TRBJ1-2; the D call of TRBD1 rests on TCRdb alone, since no DNA is present to check it. Germline CDR1 LGHDT, CDR2 YNNKEL (reference sequence). This CDR3 has 12 amino acids.

CDR3: CASRAGTLRSTGELFF. The chain combines TRBV5-6 with TRBJ2-2; absent DNA, TCRdb's TRBD2 call cannot be checked. From germline, CDR1 is SGHDT and CDR2 YYEEEE. The CDR3 sequence is 16 residues long.

The CDR3 spells CASSLGAGNEQYF. The chain joins TRBV12-3 or TRBV12-4 to TRBJ2-7; the TCRdb D gene call, TRBD1, has no DNA to confirm it. The CDR3 sequence is 13 residues long.

CDR3: CASSFFIAGDLVSYNEQFF. This chain uses TRBV7-2 with TRBJ2-1; TCRdb outputs TRBD2, but without DNA this stays unchecked. Germline V gives CDR1 SGHTA, CDR2 FQGNSA. The CDR3 consists of 19 residues.

The chain links TRBV7-9 to TRBJ1-2; without DNA, the TCRdb call of TRBD1 cannot be checked. CDR3 length: 17 residues. From germline, CDR1 is SEHNR and CDR2 FQNEAQ (reference sequence). The CDR3 here is CASGFSSPGQANYGYTF.

The V gene is TRBV5-5, the J gene TRBJ1-1. The CDR3 consists of 11 residues. Germline CDR1 and CDR2: SGHKS and YYEKEE (reference sequence). The CDR3 is CASAIVTEAFF. The variable domain in full, completed from reference TRBV5-5 and TRBJ1-1, reads DAGVTQSPTHLIKTRGQQVTLRCSPISGHKSVSWYQQVLGQGPQFIFQYYEKEERGRGNFPDRFSARQFPNYSSELNVNALLLGDSALYLCASAIVTEAFFGQGTRLTVV.

The V call is TRBV10-3, the J call TRBJ1-1; TCRdb's D gene call, TRBD1, goes unchecked for lack of DNA. This CDR3 is 11 amino acids long. Germline assignment: CDR1 ENHRY and CDR2 SYGVKD. The chain's CDR3 is CATGQGSEAFF.

The CDR3 sequence is CSANRDPKDYEQYF. The V and J genes are TRBV20-1 and TRBJ2-7; the TCRdb call, TRBD1, lacks DNA for checking. The CDR3 contains 14 residues. CDR1 and CDR2 (germline): DFQATT, SNEGSKA (reference sequence).

The rearrangement uses TRBV27 and TRBJ2-6. Germline assignment: CDR1 MNHEY and CDR2 SMNVEV (reference sequence). The CDR3 contains 17 residues. The CDR3 sequence is CASRLKAGTSGANVLTF.

The chain has TRBV6-4 and TRBJ1-5. This CDR3 has 15 amino acids. The V gene's germline CDR1 is MRHNA and CDR2 SNTAGT. This CDR3 is CASSPYPTGNQPQHF.

This chain links TRBV25-1 with TRBJ1-2; absent DNA, TCRdb's TRBD1 call cannot be checked. Germline V gene sequence: CDR1 MGHDK, CDR2 SYGVNS. The CDR3 totals 15 residues. CDR3: CASSPPTGGVRGYTF.